Included here is one TCR beta chain sequence, with context. Assay: immunoSEQ multiplex PCR; the TCRdb copy retains only in-frame clones and omits some. Of about 300,000 clones listed, around 85% were seen once; the top ten hold about 2.5%. The CDR3 covers 14 residues. Germline V gene lookup returns CDR1 SQVTM and CDR2 ANQGSEA. The V end was cut by 5 bases, the J end by 0 bases, with 13 bases between. The data belong to a study of blood T cell repertoires in COVID-19. Study-level information: The study drew acute and convalescent COVID-19 samples from the United States, Italy and Spain.

The source is a woman aged 50 to 60 who had recovered from COVID-19. This sequence joins TRBV29-1 and TRBJ1-2; D remains unclear. Material: PBMCs or T cells enriched from blood (not recorded which). This CDR3 is CSVSLAGTNYGYTF. CDR3 nucleotide sequence: TGCAGCGTTTCTCTTGCCGGGACTAACTATGGCTACACCTTC.